Each of the 28 T cell receptor beta chains below was sequenced from the same sample in a study of T cells in Graves' hyperthyroidism and ophthalmopathy. TCR beta CDR3 regions were amplified from RNA. HTBI primers were the set used in a first-round RT-PCR of the TCR CDR3. TCRdb itself ran the multiplex PCR reads through MiXCR, one entry per CDR3 protein. The sample holds 700,000 or so distinct CDR3 sequences, approximately 14% seen once. Material for sequencing was blood. These receptors originate from a woman aged 50 to 65 with Graves' ophthalmopathy.

A note on this clonotype: A much larger clone sits a single nucleotide away, making a read error possible. The CDR3 region is CSASPPDRSLNKQFF. The CDR3 region has the DNA TGCAGCGCCTCCCCCCCGGACAGGTCACTCAATAAGCAGTTCTTC. This chain uses TRBV29-1 with TRBJ2-1; 7 bases fit TRBD1. The CDR3 is 15 residues long. Looked up from germline, CDR1 is SQVTM and CDR2 is ANQGSEA.

The chain employs TRBV7-3 and TRBJ2-7; D is uncertain. The CDR3 totals 11 residues. Germline V gene data show CDR1 as SGHTA and CDR2 as FQGTGA. V was trimmed by 2 bases and J by 4 bases, leaving 3 bases between them. CDR3 amino acids: CASSLPYEQYF. The CDR3 bases are TGTGCCAGCAGCTTACCATACGAGCAGTACTTC.

J is TRBJ2-4 and V is TRBV24-1; TRBD1 is a possible D gene (6 bases). CDR1 is KGHDR, CDR2 SFDVKD, per germline. The CDR3 contains 13 residues. V gave up 1 base and J gave up 15 bases, with 15 bases separating them. For the CDR3, the DNA is TGTGCCACCAGTGATTTCAGGGGTCGTTTATGGTACTTC. Translating gives CATSDFRGRLWYF.

In its sample, this clonotype was seen many times. This chain joins TRBV20-1 and TRBJ2-7; TRBD1 or TRBD2 may be the D gene (5 bases each). CDR1 is DFQATT, CDR2 SNEGSKA, per germline (reference sequence). V lost 0 bases and J lost 2, with 17 bases in between. The CDR3 runs to 16 residues. The CDR3 DNA follows: TGCAGTGCTAGAGATCCTTTCGGGACCGAGCCCTACGAGCAGTACTTC. Translating it yields CSARDPFGTEPYEQYF.

The sample holds many counts of this clonotype. V usage is TRBV5-1 and J usage is TRBJ2-1, with TRBD2 matching 8 bases. CDR3 size: 15 residues. Germline assignment: CDR1 SGHRS and CDR2 YFSETQ. Trimming cost V 0 bases and J 6 bases; bases outside gene matches: 5. CDR3 region: CASSLGLALVNEQFF. The CDR3 coding sequence is TGCGCCAGCAGCTTGGGACTAGCGTTAGTCAATGAGCAGTTCTTC.

This clonotype appeared many times. CDR3 residues: CASSLSGTSRILKTQYF. CDR3 sequence (DNA): TGTGCCAGCAGCTTATCCGGGACTAGCAGAATTCTGAAGACCCAGTACTTC. The chain couples TRBV7-2 to TRBJ2-5; 9 positions match TRBD2. In germline, CDR1 is SGHTA, CDR2 FQGNSA. This CDR3 is 17 amino acids long. Losses at the gene ends were 2 bases for V and 6 bases for J; bases not matched to a gene: 13.

This clonotype was observed a few times. This chain uses TRBV5-6 with TRBJ1-5; D is perhaps TRBD1 (5 bases). Germline V CDR1 and CDR2: SGHDT, YYEEEE. The CDR3 covers 17 residues. V was shortened by 0 bases and J by 2 bases, with 15 bases between the two germline ends. CDR3 sequence: CASSLAGRHYRNQPQHF. CDR3 sequence (DNA): TGTGCCAGCAGCTTGGCGGGGCGACATTACCGCAATCAGCCCCAGCATTTT. Drawing the rest from reference TRBV5-6 and TRBJ1-5, the complete variable domain is DAGVTQSPTHLIKTRGQQVTLRCSPKSGHDTVSWYQQALGQGPQFIFQYYEEEERQRGNFPDRFSGHQFPNYSSELNVNALLLGDSALYLCASSLAGRHYRNQPQHFGDGTRLSIL.

The chain has TRBV5-1 and TRBJ2-3; D might be TRBD1 (7 bases). CDR1 and CDR2 (germline): SGHRS, YFSETQ. V was shortened by 6 bases and J by 2 bases, with 28 bases between the two germline ends. The length of the CDR3 is 19 residues. CDR3 amino acids: CASKQGLATRPISTDTQYF. CDR3 sequence (DNA): TGCGCCAGCAAACAGGGGCTAGCGACGCGCCCTATCTCCACAGATACGCAGTATTTT. The whole variable domain, remainder taken from reference TRBV5-1 and TRBJ2-3, is KAGVTQTPRYLIKTRGQQVTLSCSPISGHRSVSWYQQTPGQGLQFLFEYFSETQRNKGNFPGRFSGRQFSNSRSEMNVSTLELGDSALYLCASKQGLATRPISTDTQYFGPGTRLTVL.

This clonotype was seen only a few times. The rearrangement uses TRBV7-2 and TRBJ1-6, with a possible D match to TRBD1 (6 bases). V was pared by 4 bases and J by 6 bases, with 7 bases between. Germline-derived CDR1 and CDR2 are SGHTA and FQGNSA. This CDR3 region has 13 residues. CDR3 DNA sequence: TGTGCCAGCAGCTCGGGGGCTAATTCACCCCTCCACTTT. This translates into CASSSGANSPLHF.

The sample holds many counts of this clonotype. This rearrangement joins TRBV18 to TRBJ1-1; TRBD1 aligns across 8 bases. V trimming: 0 bases; J trimming: 1 base; junction bases outside the gene matches: 7. There are 17 residues in the CDR3. Germline values: CDR1 KGHSH, CDR2 LQKENI. The CDR3 DNA is TGTGCCAGCTCACCACCTGGGACAGGTTTTGGGAACACTGAAGCTTTCTTT. This codes for CASSPPGTGFGNTEAFF. Using reference TRBV18 and TRBJ1-1 for the parts outside the CDR3, the full variable domain is NAGVMQNPRHLVRRRGQEARLRCSPMKGHSHVYWYRQLPEEGLKFMVYLQKENIIDESGMPKERFSAEFPKEGPSILRIQQVVRGDSAAYFCASSPPGTGFGNTEAFFGQGTRLTVV.

This clonotype has a count of ten or more. V is TRBV5-1 and J is TRBJ2-7, with 10 nucleotides matching TRBD2. Germline CDR1 is SGHRS and CDR2 is YFSETQ. V lost 3 bases to trimming and J lost 4 bases; unmatched junction nucleotides: 7. The CDR3 loop spans 15 amino acids. The CDR3 DNA reads TGCGCCAGCAGCTCCCTAGCGGGAGAAAGGTACGAGCAGTACTTC. The encoded protein is CASSSLAGERYEQYF.

The chain is built from TRBV9 and TRBJ2-1; tentatively, D is TRBD2 (6 bases). Germline V gene data show CDR1 as SGDLS and CDR2 as YYNGEE. This CDR3 has 15 amino acids. Trimming pared 3 bases from V and 4 bases from J, leaving 14 bases between. The CDR3 is CASSAEGERYNEQFF. The CDR3, as DNA: TGTGCCAGCAGCGCGGAGGGAGAGAGGTACAATGAGCAGTTCTTC.

In its sample, this clonotype was seen many times. V and J are TRBV3-1 and TRBJ1-2; tentative D call: TRBD1 (6 bases). Between the trimmed V and J ends, which lost 4 bases and 4 bases, there was a span of 13 bases. CDR1 and CDR2 (germline): LGHDT, YNNKEL (reference sequence). This CDR3 contains 14 residues. CDR3 DNA: TGTGCCAGCAGCCGGCTGGGGGGCGGCTATGGCTACACCTTC. Protein: CASSRLGGGYGYTF.

The gene calls are TRBV11-2 and TRBJ1-2; the match to TRBD1 covers 8 bases. CDR1 SGHAT and CDR2 FQNNGV come from the germline V gene. CDR3 length: 16 residues. The junction had 16 bases not matched to a gene; V was cut back by 3 bases and J by 10 bases. CDR3 protein: CASSFVAPGQGIYYTF. Written as DNA, the CDR3 is TGTGCCAGCAGCTTTGTTGCCCCCGGACAGGGTATTTACTACACCTTC.

This clonotype was seen a few times. The rearrangement joins TRBV9 to TRBJ2-3; D may match TRBD1 or TRBD2 (5 bases each). The ends were cut back, 4 bases at V and 2 bases at J, with 20 bases in the middle. Germline CDR1 is SGDLS and CDR2 is YYNGEE. The CDR3 has 17 residues. The chain's CDR3 is CASSPTGTQVYTDTQYF. CDR3 DNA sequence: TGTGCCAGCAGCCCTACCGGGACCCAGGTTTACACAGATACGCAGTATTTT. Combining the CDR3 with reference TRBV9 and TRBJ2-3 gives the whole variable domain DSGVTQTPKHLITATGQRVTLRCSPRSGDLSVYWYQQSLDQGLQFLIQYYNGEERAKGNILERFSAQQFPDLHSELNLSSLELGDSALYFCASSPTGTQVYTDTQYFGPGTRLTVL.

This clonotype was found a few times. The chain carries TRBV12-3 or TRBV12-4 and TRBJ2-1, with 13 bases that match TRBD2. This CDR3 is built from 20 residues. J was trimmed by 5 bases and V by 5 bases; bases with no gene match: 18. CDR3 sequence (DNA): TGTGCCAGCAGTCTACCCCTGGGACTAGCGGGATTTCCCCGTAACAATGAGCAGTTCTTC. Translating it yields CASSLPLGLAGFPRNNEQFF.

This clonotype was seen repeatedly, ten times or more. The chain has TRBV28 and TRBJ2-7, with TRBD1 as a possible D gene (6 bases). The CDR3 contains 16 residues. Germline V gives CDR1 MDHEN, CDR2 SYDVKM. The V end lost 5 bases, the J end lost 1 base, and 18 bases lay between the germline ends. DNA for the CDR3: TGTGCCAGCAGTCCCAACAACAGGGTTGGTTCCTACGAGCAGTACTTC. Translation gives CASSPNNRVGSYEQYF. The full variable domain, its missing parts supplied by reference TRBV28 and TRBJ2-7, is DVKVTQSSRYLVKRTGEKVFLECVQDMDHENMFWYRQDPGLGLRLIYFSYDVKMKEKGDIPEGYSVSREKKERFSLILESASTNQTSMYLCASSPNNRVGSYEQYFGPGTRLTVT.

This clonotype was counted only a few times. V and J are TRBV9 and TRBJ1-2; D call uncertain. The length of the CDR3 is 14 residues. The V and J ends lost 0 bases and 8 bases respectively, with 14 bases between them. Germline-derived CDR1 and CDR2 are SGDLS and YYNGEE. CDR3 sequence: CASSVETRAGGYTF. In DNA form, the CDR3 reads TGTGCCAGCAGCGTAGAGACTCGGGCAGGCGGCTACACCTTC.

Ten or more counts support this clonotype. This chain connects TRBV13 to TRBJ2-7; D gene ambiguous. The CDR3 is 15 residues long. With 5 bases removed from V and 3 bases from J, the gap between germline ends came to 17 bases. CDR1 PRHDT and CDR2 FYEKMQ come from the germline V gene (reference sequence). The CDR3, as DNA: TGTGCCAGCAGCAACCACTCAGGACCTAGCTACGAGCAGTACTTC. Translation gives CASSNHSGPSYEQYF.

Of note for this clonotype: Because the CDR3 is missing its conserved closing phenylalanine or tryptophan, this is likely a read error. The genes are TRBV5-1 and TRBJ1-2; TRBD1 might be the D (5 bases). There are 14 residues in the CDR3. Looked up from germline, CDR1 is SGHRS and CDR2 is YFSETQ. The V end was cut by 4 bases, the J end by 2 bases, with 12 bases between. The CDR3 DNA follows: TGCGCCAGCAGCCGGGAGGGGTCCAACTATGGCTACACCCTC. Protein sequence: CASSREGSNYGYTL.

This chain's CDR3 is CSATSSRGTGHGYTF. In DNA form, the CDR3 reads TGCAGTGCCACCAGTTCGAGAGGGACAGGCCATGGCTACACCTTC. V is TRBV20-1 and J is TRBJ1-2, with TRBD1 matching over 8 bases. Germline V lookup: CDR1 DFQATT, CDR2 SNEGSKA (reference sequence). This CDR3 has 15 amino acids. With V trimmed by 6 bases and J by 6 bases, 15 bases remained unmatched.

This clonotype occurred many times. V and J are TRBV12-3 or TRBV12-4 and TRBJ2-7; unclear D gene. Trimming took 4 bases from V and 2 from J, leaving 9 bases between them. The CDR3 covers 13 residues. CDR3 protein: CASSSTVPYEQYF. CDR3 DNA sequence: TGTGCCAGCAGTTCGACGGTCCCCTACGAGCAGTACTTC.

This chain connects TRBV19 to TRBJ2-1; TRBD2 matches at 7 bases. Germline lookup yields CDR1 LNHDA and CDR2 SQIVND (reference sequence). This CDR3 contains 14 residues. Trimming took 6 bases from V and 4 from J; bases not matched to a gene: 6. The CDR3 region is CASSTLAAYNEQFF. The CDR3 DNA reads as TGTGCCAGTAGCACCCTAGCGGCTTACAATGAGCAGTTCTTC.

This clonotype has at least ten counts. V gene TRBV11-2 combines with J gene TRBJ2-5; the match to TRBD2 covers 8 bases. Germline CDR1 reads SGHAT; CDR2 reads FQNNGV. With 1 base clipped from V and 4 bases from J, the junction kept 20 bases outside the gene matches. This CDR3 comprises 20 residues. DNA for the CDR3: TGTGCCAGCAGCTTAGTTTTCGCGTTGGGAGCGGGAGAGGTTTTAGAGACCCAGTACTTC. Protein sequence: CASSLVFALGAGEVLETQYF.

J is TRBJ2-6 and V is TRBV4-3; D tentatively fits TRBD1 or TRBD2 (5 bases each). This CDR3 is 16 amino acids long. V gave up 0 bases and J gave up 5 bases, with 11 bases separating them. The germline V gene has CDR1 LGHNA and CDR2 YSLEER. CDR3 DNA sequence: TGCGCCAGCAGCCAAGATCCCGGGGCCCGGGCCAACGTCCTGACTTTC. The encoded protein is CASSQDPGARANVLTF.

This clonotype showed up many times. The chain joins TRBV28 to TRBJ1-1; D gene unclear. Trimming removed 5 bases from V and 5 bases from J, with 12 bases in between. From germline, CDR1 is MDHEN and CDR2 SYDVKM. The CDR3 length is 13 residues. CDR3 DNA sequence: TGTGCCAGCAGTCTGAGCGCGGGGACTGAAGCTTTCTTT. Protein: CASSLSAGTEAFF.

Concerning this clonotype itself: The conserved phenylalanine or tryptophan is not found at the CDR3 terminus, so this likely reflects a read error. This chain joins TRBV20-1 and TRBJ1-1, with D possibly being TRBD1 (5 bases). V lost 1 base and J 1 base, leaving 34 bases between the germline ends. Germline V gene data show CDR1 as DFQATT and CDR2 as SNEGSKA (reference sequence). CDR3 length equals 22 residues. CDR3 sequence reads: CSARGFGKMAGLDGKPNTEAFL. DNA for the CDR3: TGCAGTGCTAGAGGATTTGGAAAGATGGCAGGGTTAGACGGAAAGCCGAACACTGAAGCTTTCCTT.

This clonotype was counted between two and nine times. The chain uses TRBV25-1 and TRBJ2-3; 11 bases align to TRBD1. There are 15 residues in the CDR3. J lost 5 bases, V lost 5 bases, and 6 bases had no gene match. In germline, CDR1 is MGHDK, CDR2 SYGVNS. CDR3 sequence: CASSTTDRGRDTQYF. The CDR3 coding sequence is TGTGCCAGCAGTACAACGGACAGGGGGCGAGATACGCAGTATTTT.